The 30 T cell receptor beta chains given below trace back to one sample, sequenced in a study of blood T cell repertoires in COVID-19. Assay used: immunoSEQ multiplex PCR; TCRdb lists only in-frame clones, some missing. The sample yields about 120,000 clones, 78% seen once. Sequenced material: peripheral blood. These receptors came from a man in his 70s with acute or convalescent COVID-19.

This clone showed up just once. The CDR3 loop reads CASSDGAGFYEQYF. The CDR3 nucleotides are TGTGCCAGCAGTGATGGCGCAGGGTTCTACGAGCAGTACTTC. V usage is TRBV6-1 and J usage is TRBJ2-7, with a possible D match to TRBD1 (5 bases). Germline V gene lookup returns CDR1 MNHNS and CDR2 SASEGT. The CDR3 sequence is 14 residues long. Trimming cost V 3 bases and J 3 bases, with 12 bases left between them.

The gene calls are TRBV6-2 or TRBV6-3 and TRBJ1-1; D is undetermined. Trimming removed 4 bases from V and 0 bases from J, with 6 bases in between. Germline V gene lookup returns CDR1 MNHEY and CDR2 SVGEGT. This CDR3 has 13 amino acids. The CDR3 is CASSSRMNTEAFF. For the CDR3, the DNA is TGTGCCAGCAGTTCGAGGATGAACACTGAAGCTTTCTTT.

The CDR3 loop reads CASSSRTRVDEQFF. In DNA, the CDR3 is TGTGCCAGCAGCTCAAGGACTCGGGTCGATGAGCAGTTCTTC. This chain joins TRBV11-1 and TRBJ2-1, with TRBD2 as a possible D gene (5 bases). The CDR3 has 14 residues. Germline V gene sequence: CDR1 SGHAT, CDR2 FQDESV (reference sequence). Trimming stripped 4 bases from V and 8 bases from J, with 15 bases between.

The rearrangement uses TRBV5-1 and TRBJ1-1; D may be TRBD1 (6 bases). V lost 8 bases and J 7 bases, leaving 21 bases between the germline ends. CDR1 and CDR2 from the germline V gene are SGHRS and YFSETQ. The CDR3 contains 14 residues. The CDR3 spells CASRRDWTANEAFF. In nucleotides, the CDR3 is TGCGCCAGTAGAAGAGATTGGACAGCAAATGAAGCTTTCTTT. The full variable domain, its missing parts supplied by reference TRBV5-1 and TRBJ1-1, is KAGVTQTPRYLIKTRGQQVTLSCSPISGHRSVSWYQQTPGQGLQFLFEYFSETQRNKGNFPGRFSGRQFSNSRSEMNVSTLELGDSALYLCASRRDWTANEAFFGQGTRLTVV.

This clone was observed a handful of times. This chain joins TRBV3-1 (or the pseudogene TRBV3-2) and TRBJ1-2; 7 nucleotides line up with TRBD1. This CDR3 spans 14 amino acids. The ends lost 0 bases at V and 5 bases at J; junction bases unmatched: 3. CDR1 LGHDT and CDR2 YNNKEL come from the germline V gene (reference sequence). CDR3 amino acids: CASSQDPGGYGYTF. In DNA, the CDR3 is TGTGCCAGCAGCCAAGATCCAGGGGGATATGGCTACACCTTC.

The DNA for the CDR3 is TGTGCCAGCAGCGTCCGACTAGCGGGGGGGCCCGGGAACACCGGGGAGCTGTTTTTT. It yields the protein CASSVRLAGGPGNTGELFF. This chain links TRBV9 with TRBJ2-2, with TRBD2 identical over 14 bases. V lost 2 bases, J lost 1 base, and 7 bases stayed unmatched. CDR1 is SGDLS, CDR2 YYNGEE, per germline. The CDR3 extends over 19 amino acids. Using reference TRBV9 and TRBJ2-2 for the parts outside the CDR3, the full variable domain is DSGVTQTPKHLITATGQRVTLRCSPRSGDLSVYWYQQSLDQGLQFLIQYYNGEERAKGNILERFSAQQFPDLHSELNLSSLELGDSALYFCASSVRLAGGPGNTGELFFGEGSRLTVL.

This clone was seen a few times. The chain joins TRBV14 to TRBJ2-5, with unresolved D. The CDR3 is made up of 13 amino acids. Trimming removed 3 bases from V and 4 bases from J, with 9 bases in between. CDR1 SGHDN and CDR2 FVKESK come from the germline V gene. This chain's CDR3 is CASSQFLRETQYF. CDR3 nucleotides: TGTGCCAGCAGCCAGTTTCTCCGAGAGACCCAGTACTTC.

There are a few counts of this clone. CDR3 sequence: CASSLVQSYTF. The CDR3 DNA reads as TGTGCCAGCAGTCTCGTTCAGAGCTACACCTTC. This chain connects TRBV3-1 (or the pseudogene TRBV3-2) to TRBJ1-2; D gene ambiguous. Trimming removed 6 bases from V and 9 bases from J, with 11 bases in between. The length of the CDR3 is 11 residues. Germline CDR1 reads LGHDT; CDR2 reads YNNKEL (reference sequence).

This clone has a single count. The chain joins TRBV7-8 to TRBJ1-1; TRBD1 is a possible D gene (5 bases). Trimming cost V 5 bases and J 3 bases, with 19 bases left between them. This CDR3 comprises 16 residues. Germline values: CDR1 SGHVS, CDR2 FQNEAQ. CDR3 sequence: CASSPWDSGRDTEAFF. In DNA, the CDR3 is TGTGCCAGCAGCCCGTGGGACTCTGGGAGGGACACTGAAGCTTTCTTT.

The V and J genes are TRBV7-2 and TRBJ1-1; 7 nucleotides match TRBD1. Germline lookup yields CDR1 SGHTA and CDR2 FQGNSA. J was trimmed by 0 bases and V by 7 bases; bases with no gene match: 5. The CDR3 has 14 residues. The CDR3 loop is CASTRQGLNTEAFF. CDR3 sequence (DNA): TGTGCCAGCACCCGACAGGGTTTGAACACTGAAGCTTTCTTT. Full variable domain (remainder filled in from reference TRBV7-2 and TRBJ1-1): GAGVSQSPSNKVTEKGKDVELRCDPISGHTALYWYRQSLGQGLEFLIYFQGNSAPDKSGLPSDRFSAERTGGSVSTLTIQRTQQEDSAVYLCASTRQGLNTEAFFGQGTRLTVV.

The chain combines TRBV9 with TRBJ1-2; 10 bases are shared with TRBD1. Unmatched junction bases numbered 6, after V lost 6 bases and J lost 4 bases. In germline, CDR1 is SGDLS, CDR2 YYNGEE. This CDR3 has 14 amino acids. The CDR3 DNA is TGTGCCAGCAATCGGGACAGGGGATCCTATGGCTACACCTTC. It is translated as CASNRDRGSYGYTF. Full variable domain (rest looked up from reference TRBV9 and TRBJ1-2): DSGVTQTPKHLITATGQRVTLRCSPRSGDLSVYWYQQSLDQGLQFLIQYYNGEERAKGNILERFSAQQFPDLHSELNLSSLELGDSALYFCASNRDRGSYGYTFGSGTRLTVV.

The chain carries TRBV28 and TRBJ2-6; 8 nucleotides match TRBD1. CDR1 is MDHEN, CDR2 SYDVKM, per germline. With V trimmed by 4 bases and J by 0 bases, 11 bases remained unmatched. This CDR3 is built from 19 residues. CDR3 in DNA: TGTGCCAGCAGTTCCCGGGACAGGCGGTGGAGCTCTGGGGCCAACGTCCTGACTTTC. This codes for CASSSRDRRWSSGANVLTF.

The chain combines TRBV5-1 with TRBJ2-5; tentative D call: TRBD1 (6 bases). This CDR3 is 14 amino acids long. In germline, CDR1 is SGHRS, CDR2 YFSETQ. V lost 4 bases and J 2 bases, leaving 12 bases between the germline ends. This CDR3 reads CASSNGQPQETQYF. CDR3 nucleotide sequence: TGCGCCAGCAGCAACGGACAGCCACAAGAGACCCAGTACTTC.

This clone was seen ten or more times. The CDR3 spells CASSLGGGGAFRHPDTQYF. DNA for the CDR3: TGTGCCAGCAGCTTAGGAGGCGGGGGGGCCTTCAGGCATCCAGATACGCAGTATTTT. The chain has TRBV11-3 and TRBJ2-3; 9 bases fit TRBD2. This CDR3 comprises 19 residues. V shed 1 base, J shed 4 bases, and the junction held 15 bases outside the gene matches. The germline V gene has CDR1 SGHNT and CDR2 YENEEA.

V gene TRBV24-1 combines with J gene TRBJ1-2; 9 nucleotides agree with TRBD1. The CDR3 length is 17 residues. Germline V gene lookup returns CDR1 KGHDR and CDR2 SFDVKD. Trimming took 3 bases from V and 4 from J; bases not matched to a gene: 11. CDR3: CATSDPSITGGLYGYTF. The CDR3 DNA reads TGTGCCACCAGTGATCCTTCGATTACAGGGGGCCTCTATGGCTACACCTTC.

This clone was seen at least ten times. The gene calls are TRBV7-2 and TRBJ2-7; 7 nucleotides match TRBD1. The V and J ends lost 5 bases and 2 bases, in that order; junction bases with no gene match: 12. Germline assignment: CDR1 SGHTA and CDR2 FQGNSA. The CDR3 has 16 amino acids. The CDR3 region is CASSPRGGSRAYEQYF. CDR3 nucleotides: TGTGCCAGCAGCCCTAGAGGGGGCAGTAGGGCCTACGAGCAGTACTTC.

This clone appeared a few times. This chain links TRBV3-1 (or the pseudogene TRBV3-2) with TRBJ1-5, with D hard to call. V shed 1 base and J shed 3 bases, with 4 bases lying between them. CDR3 size: 13 residues. The germline CDR1 and CDR2 sequences are LGHDT and YNNKEL (reference sequence). The CDR3 protein is CASSQALNQPQHF. Here the CDR3 DNA reads TGTGCCAGCAGCCAAGCCCTCAATCAGCCCCAGCATTTT.

This clone was observed a handful of times. J is TRBJ1-4 and V is TRBV19; the match to TRBD1 covers 7 bases. CDR3 length: 13 amino acids. Germline values: CDR1 LNHDA, CDR2 SQIVND (reference sequence). J was trimmed by 7 bases and V by 6 bases; bases with no gene match: 5. The CDR3 loop is CASRNRGLEKLFF. The CDR3 DNA is TGTGCCAGTAGGAATAGGGGGCTTGAAAAACTGTTTTTT.

V usage is TRBV6-5 and J usage is TRBJ2-2; tentative D call: TRBD1 (6 bases). The CDR3 is 14 residues long. Germline values: CDR1 MNHEY, CDR2 SVGAGI. The V end was cut by 1 base, the J end by 8 bases, with 11 bases between. The CDR3: CASSYWQGLGELFF. DNA for the CDR3: TGTGCCAGCAGTTACTGGCAGGGGCTGGGGGAGCTGTTTTTT.

The rearrangement joins TRBV18 to TRBJ1-3, with a possible D match to TRBD1 (6 bases). Germline lookup yields CDR1 KGHSH and CDR2 LQKENI. V dropped 0 bases and J dropped 0 bases, with 12 bases sitting between them. The CDR3 length is 17 residues. The DNA of the CDR3 is TGTGCCAGCTCACCACCGCAGGGGAAACTCTCTGGAAACACCATATATTTT. Protein product: CASSPPQGKLSGNTIYF.

This rearrangement joins TRBV5-4 to TRBJ2-2; 8 bases are shared with TRBD1. The CDR3 runs 16 residues. The V gene's germline CDR1 is SGHNT and CDR2 YYREEE (reference sequence). Losses at the gene ends were 0 bases for V and 3 bases for J; bases not matched to a gene: 4. The CDR3 sequence is CASSLGQGLYTGELFF. For the CDR3, the DNA is TGTGCCAGCAGCTTGGGACAGGGGCTTTACACCGGGGAGCTGTTTTTT.

The chain employs TRBV6-5 and TRBJ2-2, with 7 bases aligning to TRBD1. V was clipped by 2 bases and J by 6 bases; unmatched bases: 6. The CDR3 length is 15 residues. Germline CDR1 and CDR2: MNHEY and SVGAGI. CDR3 DNA sequence: TGTGCCAGCAGTTACAGGGGGCTCGGGGCCGGGGAGCTGTTTTTT. Protein sequence: CASSYRGLGAGELFF.

This chain uses TRBV7-3 with TRBJ2-7; D gene uncertain. Trimming removed 2 bases from V and 2 bases from J, with 7 bases in between. From germline, CDR1 is SGHTA and CDR2 FQGTGA. The CDR3 runs 13 residues. Here the CDR3 DNA reads TGTGCCAGCAGCTTATATCCAGCCTACGAGCAGTACTTC. It specifies CASSLYPAYEQYF.

The CDR3 here is CASSERAGGNTEAFF. CDR3 nucleotide sequence: TGTGCCAGCAGTGAAAGGGCAGGGGGGAACACTGAAGCTTTCTTT. V gene TRBV6-1 combines with J gene TRBJ1-1; 7 positions agree with TRBD1. Germline lookup yields CDR1 MNHNS and CDR2 SASEGT. V lost 2 bases and J lost 1; bases outside the gene matches: 4. The CDR3 covers 15 residues.

The gene calls are TRBV7-9 and TRBJ2-2, with a tentative D call TRBD2 (6 bases). V was shortened by 9 bases and J by 0 bases, with 14 bases between the two germline ends. Germline assignment: CDR1 SEHNR and CDR2 FQNEAQ (reference sequence). The CDR3 has 15 amino acids. The CDR3: CASLRGGPNTGELFF. Written as DNA, the CDR3 is TGTGCCAGTCTCCGGGGAGGCCCGAACACCGGGGAGCTGTTTTTT.

The chain carries TRBV4-2 and TRBJ2-2, with D tentatively TRBD2 (6 bases). Germline V gene data show CDR1 as LGHNA and CDR2 as YNFKEQ. Deletions cut 5 bases from V and 3 bases from J, with 13 bases between. The CDR3 runs to 15 residues. CDR3 residues: CASSDRDSYTGELFF. The CDR3 bases are TGTGCCAGCAGCGACCGGGACTCTTACACCGGGGAGCTGTTTTTT.

V is TRBV4-3 and J is TRBJ1-2; the match to TRBD1 covers 7 bases. The V and J ends lost 1 base and 10 bases, in that order; junction bases with no gene match: 6. This CDR3 comprises 13 residues. CDR1 is LGHNA and CDR2 is YSLEER in the germline V gene. For the CDR3, the DNA is TGCGCCAGCAGCCAAGTTGGGACAGTTAACTACACCTTC. This codes for CASSQVGTVNYTF.

The rearrangement joins TRBV19 to TRBJ1-5, with 8 positions matching TRBD1. This CDR3 contains 15 residues. Germline values: CDR1 LNHDA, CDR2 SQIVND (reference sequence). V was pared by 1 base and J by 7 bases, with 6 bases of the junction left unmatched. CDR3 region: CASSIGTGMGQPQHF. CDR3 DNA sequence: TGTGCCAGTAGTATAGGGACAGGGATGGGCCAGCCCCAGCATTTT.

This chain connects TRBV4-2 to TRBJ2-1; a weak D match, TRBD1 (5 bases). The CDR3 consists of 14 residues. Germline lookup yields CDR1 LGHNA and CDR2 YNFKEQ. Deletions cut 2 bases from V and 5 bases from J, with 10 bases between. CDR3 region: CASSQRGRDNEQFF. The CDR3 DNA reads TGTGCCAGCAGCCAAAGGGGTAGAGACAATGAGCAGTTCTTC.

The chain is built from TRBV5-1 and TRBJ2-7; the D is unclear. The CDR3 extends over 14 amino acids. Trimming left V 0 bases short and J 0 bases short, with 7 bases between. CDR1 and CDR2 from the germline V gene are SGHRS and YFSETQ. The CDR3 sequence: CASSLGPGSYEQYF. The DNA for the CDR3 is TGCGCCAGCAGCTTGGGACCAGGCTCCTACGAGCAGTACTTC.